Included here is one T cell receptor beta chain sequence, with context. The data are from a study of beta chain features in type 1 diabetes. Sorting based on CD45RO/CCR7/CD25/CD127/CD95/CD27 separated CD4+ naive, central memory, regulatory and stem cell-like memory cells. The CDR3 runs 15 residues. V lost 4 bases to trimming and J lost 4 bases, with 17 bases between them. Looked up from germline, CDR1 is SGHRS and CDR2 is YFSETQ. What was sequenced were expressed TCRB transcripts, since all of the isolated RNA had been reverse transcribed. Sequencing was performed with immunoSEQ multiplex PCR; in TCRdb, only in-frame clones are kept and a portion is missing. The table has approximately 38,000 clones, 49% seen once.

This clonotype was obtained from a young woman in good health. The chain recombines TRBV5-1 with TRBJ1-1, with D tentatively TRBD1 (5 bases). Sequencing was done on a sample of central memory CD4+ T cells from blood. The CDR3 sequence: CASSLNQPTGTEAFF. The CDR3 DNA reads TGCGCCAGCAGCCTCAATCAACCCACAGGCACTGAAGCTTTCTTT.